A single sample is the source of the 8 T cell receptor beta chains below, sequenced in a study of Tregs in tolerant kidney transplant recipients. The protocol was immunoSEQ multiplex PCR, while the TCRdb copy is restricted to in-frame clones and leaves out a portion. The sample contains fewer than 150,000 clones, around nine tenths of which appear only once. The sample consisted of CD4+ T cells from blood. These receptors came from a human donor in good health.

The chain couples TRBV6-1 to TRBJ2-7; no clear D. CDR3 size: 14 residues. V dropped 0 bases and J dropped 6 bases, with 12 bases sitting between them. CDR1 MNHNS and CDR2 SASEGT come from the germline V gene. DNA for the CDR3: TGTGCCAGCAGTGAAGCAGGCGGAGCAGCCGAGCAGTACTTC. Protein product: CASSEAGGAAEQYF.

The chain carries TRBV6-5 and TRBJ2-1; TRBD2 matches 9 bases. This CDR3 region has 15 residues. V lost 8 bases, J lost 4 bases, and 9 bases stayed unmatched. Germline CDR1 reads MNHEY; CDR2 reads SVGAGI. The chain's CDR3 is CASQRASGAYNEQFF. The CDR3 nucleotides read TGTGCCAGCCAACGGGCTAGCGGGGCTTACAATGAGCAGTTCTTC.

The chain has TRBV5-5 and TRBJ2-1; D remains ambiguous. V dropped 4 bases and J dropped 14 bases, with 13 bases sitting between them. There are 11 residues in the CDR3. CDR1 is SGHKS and CDR2 is YYEKEE in the germline V gene (reference sequence). CDR3 in amino acids: CASSLGLSKFF. The CDR3 coding sequence is TGTGCCAGCAGCCTAGGGCTTTCCAAGTTCTTC.

This clone was recorded once. The chain has TRBV7-6 and TRBJ2-1, with 11 bases identical to TRBD2. The V gene end was trimmed by 1 base and the J gene end by 8 bases; junction bases not matched to a gene: 4. Germline CDR1 and CDR2: SGHVS and FNYEAQ. The CDR3 length is 15 residues. The CDR3 DNA reads as TGTGCCAGCAGCTTAGGGACTAGCGGGTCCGATGAGCAGTTCTTC. Amino acids: CASSLGTSGSDEQFF.

Notes on this clone: Germline and junction disagree at one end, which may indicate a read error. This chain links TRBV3-1 (or the pseudogene TRBV3-2) with TRBJ2-3; D not resolved. The V gene's germline CDR1 is LGHDT and CDR2 YNNKEL (reference sequence). The CDR3 spans 9 residues. The CDR3 is CASSPKPDF. The CDR3 nucleotides read TGTGCCAGCAGCCCCAAGCCAGATTTT.

V is TRBV27 and J is TRBJ1-5; no firm D call. There are 10 residues in the CDR3. Trimming took off 2 bases at V and 15 bases at J, with 8 bases between the two ends. Germline loops: CDR1 MNHEY, CDR2 SMNVEV (reference sequence). CDR3 coding DNA: TGTGCCAGCAGTTTAGGTTCCAGGCATTTT. It encodes CASSLGSRHF.

The chain joins TRBV6-1 to TRBJ1-1; no clear D. The CDR3 length is 14 residues. Germline CDR1 and CDR2: MNHNS and SASEGT. V was shortened by 0 bases and J by 5 bases, with 10 bases between the two germline ends. CDR3 in DNA: TGTGCCAGCAGTGAAGCGAGGAGGGCAACTGAAGCTTTCTTT. Residues: CASSEARRATEAFF.

V is TRBV6-5 and J is TRBJ1-2; 7 bases are shared with TRBD1. Germline assignment: CDR1 MNHEY and CDR2 SVGAGI. Unmatched junction bases numbered 8, after V lost 7 bases and J lost 3 bases. CDR3 length: 14 residues. The CDR3 here is CASTRSGGYYGYTF. CDR3 nucleotides: TGTGCCAGCACCCGCTCAGGGGGGTACTATGGCTACACCTTC.